Below are 2 T cell receptor beta chains sequenced from a single sample in a study of blood T cells in healthy people across ages. It was with a sample-barcoded 5' primer and a J-beta primer mix that a second PCR of about 7 to 12 cycles was run. One entry per CDR3 protein, called by TCRdb with MiXCR from the 5' RACE reads. The sample carries around 700,000 distinct CDR3 sequences, more than 20% recorded once. These records were also assigned to another study, of T cells of mothers and their children.

Sequenced sample: blood. The receptors were sampled from a boy aged 5 to 17 in good health.

The chain links TRBV9 to TRBJ2-5; TRBD1 matches at 8 bases. TRBJ2-7 matches the DNA end more closely, so the J call is doubtful. This CDR3 contains 15 residues. Per the germline V gene, CDR1 is SGDLS and CDR2 is YYNGEE. CDR3 sequence reads: CASSVDRGGSYEQYF. The CDR3 DNA is TGTGCCAGCAGCGTTGACAGGGGCGGATCCTACGAGCAGTACTTC.

This clonotype was detected a few times. The chain recombines TRBV7-9 with TRBJ2-5; D might be TRBD1 or TRBD2, each matching 5 bases. Germline CDR1 is SEHNR and CDR2 is FQNEAQ (reference sequence). V lost 7 bases to trimming and J lost 9 bases, with 21 bases between them. The CDR3 runs to 14 residues. CDR3 nucleotides: TGTGCCAGCACCGCAATCGGGGCGAGAGATGCCCAGTACTTC. Its translation is CASTAIGARDAQYF.